This T cell receptor (beta chain) was recorded in a study of blood T cells in healthy people across ages. The use of a sample-barcoded 5' primer and a J-beta primer mix characterized a second PCR of roughly 7 to 11 cycles. TCRdb fed the 5' RACE reads into MiXCR, producing one record per CDR3 protein. The profile shows 1.5 million to 2 million distinct CDR3 sequences, roughly 27% of them singletons. The TCR sequence derives from a woman aged 25-40 years in good health. The specimen sequenced was blood.

The CDR3: CASSQDLGPIGEQYF. CDR3 bases: TGCGCCAGCAGCCAAGATTTGGGCCCGATCGGGGAGCAGTACTTC. This chain uses TRBV4-1 with TRBJ2-7; D not certain. Trimming removed 0 bases from V and 7 bases from J, with 16 bases in between. This CDR3 spans 15 amino acids. In germline, CDR1 is MGHRA, CDR2 YSYEKL.